These 6 T cell receptor beta chains were sequenced from one sample in a study of T-cell memory formation after mild COVID-19. In TCRdb, the 5' RACE reads were re-called with MiXCR into one record per CDR3 protein. The sample has roughly 400,000 distinct CDR3 sequences, approximately 19% seen once; the top ten hold about a fifth. Sequencing input: PBMCs or a T cell subset sorted from them (not recorded which). The source of these receptors is a man between 18 and 29 years old who had mild COVID-19 (a few samples of this study predate the infection). Cell type and time point are not known.

The chain has TRBV27 and TRBJ2-3; unclear D gene. The V gene's germline CDR1 is MNHEY and CDR2 SMNVEV (reference sequence). The CDR3 loop spans 14 amino acids. V lost 5 bases, J lost 5 bases, and 14 bases lay in between. The CDR3 DNA sequence: TGTGCCAGCAGTCCGGGCCCCGGGCAAGATACGCAGTATTTT. Translating gives CASSPGPGQDTQYF.

In this sample, this clonotype turned up a few times. The gene calls are TRBV10-3 and TRBJ1-4; D call uncertain. Germline loops: CDR1 ENHRY, CDR2 SYGVKD. V shed 6 bases and J shed 0 bases, with 14 bases lying between them. The CDR3 totals 16 residues. CDR3 bases: TGTGCCATCAGCGCTGACCCCCGCGCAACTAATGAAAAACTGTTTTTT. Its protein is CAISADPRATNEKLFF.

The genes are TRBV19 and TRBJ1-4; D uncertain. Germline CDR1 is LNHDA and CDR2 is SQIVND (reference sequence). Trimming removed 5 bases at V and 8 bases at J, with 18 bases between. The CDR3 consists of 15 residues. The CDR3 loop is CASSFQATIPEKLFF. Here the CDR3 DNA reads TGTGCCAGTAGTTTTCAGGCCACCATCCCCGAAAAACTGTTTTTT.

Turning to this clonotype: One junction end disagrees with the germline gene, perhaps due to a read error. V is TRBV4-3 and J is TRBJ2-1; 15 bases align to TRBD2. This CDR3 is built from 18 residues. Germline CDR1 reads LGHNA; CDR2 reads YSLEER. The CDR3 DNA follows: TGCGACAGCAGCCCCCTGTCAGGACTAGCGGGGGGGCCGGATGAGCAGTTCTTC. Translation: CDSSPLSGLAGGPDEQFF.

This chain connects TRBV7-2 to TRBJ2-1; TRBD2 matches at 11 bases. The CDR3 is 15 residues long. The trim removed 4 bases at V and 8 bases at J, leaving 7 bases unmatched. Per germline, CDR1 SGHTA and CDR2 FQGNSA. This CDR3 is CASSSSSGGLDEQFF. The DNA for the CDR3 is TGTGCCAGCAGCTCCTCTAGCGGGGGGTTGGATGAGCAGTTCTTC. Drawing the rest from reference TRBV7-2 and TRBJ2-1, the complete variable domain is GAGVSQSPSNKVTEKGKDVELRCDPISGHTALYWYRQSLGQGLEFLIYFQGNSAPDKSGLPSDRFSAERTGGSVSTLTIQRTQQEDSAVYLCASSSSSGGLDEQFFGPGTRLTVL.

CDR3 sequence reads: CASSLDRNYQETQYF. The CDR3 DNA is TGTGCCAGCAGCTTGGACAGGAATTACCAAGAGACCCAGTACTTC. The V call is TRBV11-2, the J call TRBJ2-5; 7 nucleotides match TRBD1. The CDR3 is 15 residues long. Germline CDR1 reads SGHAT; CDR2 reads FQNNGV. V lost 3 bases to trimming and J lost 0 bases; unmatched junction nucleotides: 4.